This T cell receptor beta chain stems from a study of blood T cell repertoires in COVID-19. Across the study: COVID-19 samples, acute and convalescent, were from the United States, Italy and Spain. T cells, B-cell-depleted T cells, or PBMCs provided the cDNA or gDNA that served as material.

Original processing methods: Estimates of nucleated cell counts were drawn from the amplification of reference gene primers. Profiling relied on immunoSEQ multiplex PCR, and the TCRdb table lists in-frame clones only, not all of them. The V and J calls and the clone size are those of that table, but D and trimming were determined from the DNA. The sample consists of some 150,000 clones, just under 80% of them appearing once. Trimming cost V 5 bases and J 7 bases; bases outside gene matches: 7. This CDR3 spans 13 amino acids. The germline V gene has CDR1 SGHRS and CDR2 YFSETQ. This TCR was recovered from a woman of 80 years or more with acute or convalescent COVID-19. What was sequenced was peripheral blood. This rearrangement joins TRBV5-1 to TRBJ1-1, with 8 bases that match TRBD1. The CDR3 coding sequence is TGCGCCAGCAGACCCACAGGGGGAAATGAAGCTTTCTTT. It specifies CASRPTGGNEAFF.